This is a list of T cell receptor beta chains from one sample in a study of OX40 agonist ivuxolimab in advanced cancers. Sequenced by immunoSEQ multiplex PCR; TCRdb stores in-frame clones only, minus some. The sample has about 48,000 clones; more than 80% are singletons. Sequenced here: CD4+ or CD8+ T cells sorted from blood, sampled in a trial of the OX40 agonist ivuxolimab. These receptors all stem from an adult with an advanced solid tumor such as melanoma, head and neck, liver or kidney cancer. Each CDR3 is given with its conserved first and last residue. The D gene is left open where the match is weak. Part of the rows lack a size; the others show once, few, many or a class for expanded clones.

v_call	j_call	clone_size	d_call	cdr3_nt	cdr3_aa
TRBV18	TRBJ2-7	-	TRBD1	TGTGCCAGCTCAGCAACAGGGGGCCACGAGCAGTACTTC	CASSATGGHEQYF
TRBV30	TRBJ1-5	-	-	TGTGCCTGGAGTGTGCCTGGTCCCCGAGGGTTATGGCAGCCCCAGCATTTT	CAWSVPGPRGLWQPQHF
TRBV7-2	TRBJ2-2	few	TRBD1	TGTGCCAGCAGCTCGACAGGGGCGGACACCGGGGAGCTGTTTTTT	CASSSTGADTGELFF
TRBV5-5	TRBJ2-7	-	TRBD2	TGTGCCAGCAGCCTAGGACTAGCGGGGGCCGGCTCCTACGAGCAGTACTTC	CASSLGLAGAGSYEQYF
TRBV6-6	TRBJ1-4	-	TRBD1	TGTGCCAGCAGTTACTCGGGACAGACTAATGAAAAACTGTTTTTT	CASSYSGQTNEKLFF
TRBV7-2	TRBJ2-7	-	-	TGTGCCAGCAGCTCTATGGGGGAGCAGTACTTC	CASSSMGEQYF
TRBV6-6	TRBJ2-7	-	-	TGTGCCAGCAGTTATCTCCGGGACTACGAGCAGTACTTC	CASSYLRDYEQYF
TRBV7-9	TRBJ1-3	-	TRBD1	TGTGCCAGCAGCTTAGATCGGACAGGGGGGAACACCATATATTTT	CASSLDRTGGNTIYF
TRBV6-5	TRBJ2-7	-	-	TGTGCCAGCAGTTACCCGTGGGGGAGAACGTACGAGCAGTACTTC	CASSYPWGRTYEQYF
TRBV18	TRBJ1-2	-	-	TGTGCCAGCTCACCACCGGAAGGGACCTATGGCTACACCTTC	CASSPPEGTYGYTF
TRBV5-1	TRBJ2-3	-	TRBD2	TGCGCCAGCAGCTTCGGACTAGCGGGGGACGTCACAGATACGCAGTATTTT	CASSFGLAGDVTDTQYF
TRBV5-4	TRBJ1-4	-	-	TGTGCCAGCAGCTTAGGGTCAACTAATGAAAAACTGTTTTTT	CASSLGSTNEKLFF
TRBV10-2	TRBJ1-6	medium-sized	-	TGCGCCAGCAGTGTGTGGTGGTCACCCCTCCACTTT	CASSVWWSPLHF
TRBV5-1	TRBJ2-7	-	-	TGCGCCAGCAGCTTCCGGCCTGGCAGGACCTCCTACGAGCAGTACTTC	CASSFRPGRTSYEQYF
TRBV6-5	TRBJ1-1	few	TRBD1	TGTGCCAGCCAAGGGACAGGGAGTCGCACTGAAGCTTTCTTT	CASQGTGSRTEAFF
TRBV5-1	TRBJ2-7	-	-	TGCGCCAGCAGCTTGGCCGGACAGCAGTTGTCCTACGAGCAGTACTTC	CASSLAGQQLSYEQYF
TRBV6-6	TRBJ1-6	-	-	TGTGCCAGCAGTTACTCTGTATCGCCCCTCCACTTT	CASSYSVSPLHF
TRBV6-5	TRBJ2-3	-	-	TGTGCCAGCAGAGGCGGGGACACAGATACGCAGTATTTT	CASRGGDTDTQYF
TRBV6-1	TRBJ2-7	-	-	TGTGCCAGCAGTGACTTTGCCTACGAGCAGTACTTC	CASSDFAYEQYF
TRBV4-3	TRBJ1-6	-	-	TGCGCCAGCAGCCAAGATAGGAGAAATTCACCCCTCCACTTT	CASSQDRRNSPLHF
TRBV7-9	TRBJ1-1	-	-	TGTGCCAGCAGCTATCTGACCACTGAAGCTTTCTTT	CASSYLTTEAFF
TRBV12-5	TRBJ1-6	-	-	TGTGCTAGTGCCCCCTTTAATTCACCCCTCCACTTT	CASAPFNSPLHF
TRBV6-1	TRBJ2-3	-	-	TGTGCCAGCAGTGAAACAGTTGGCACCACGCAGTATTTT	CASSETVGTTQYF
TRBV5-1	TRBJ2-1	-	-	TGCGCCAGCAGCCCCGCGCTAGATGCTAAGCAGTTCTTC	CASSPALDAKQFF
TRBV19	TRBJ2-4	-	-	TGTGCCAGGATGATGTCAGTCCTAGCCAAAAACATTCAGTACTTC	CARMMSVLAKNIQYF
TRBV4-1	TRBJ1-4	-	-	TGCGCCAGCAGCCAGGGGATAGGGACCACTGAAAAACTGTTTTTT	CASSQGIGTTEKLFF
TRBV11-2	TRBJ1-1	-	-	TGTGCCAGCAGCTCGCACAGCTACACTGAAGCTTTCTTT	CASSSHSYTEAFF
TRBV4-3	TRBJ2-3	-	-	TGCGCCAGCAGCCAAAGGCGGTGGGTGGATACGCAGTATTTT	CASSQRRWVDTQYF
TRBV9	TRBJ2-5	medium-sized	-	TGTGCCAGCAGCCCGAGAGGAGGAGGGGGCTTAAACCCTGAGACCCAGTACTTC	CASSPRGGGGLNPETQYF
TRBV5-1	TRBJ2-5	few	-	TGCGCCAGCAGCTCCTTAGGGACCAATCAAGAGACCCAGTACTTC	CASSSLGTNQETQYF
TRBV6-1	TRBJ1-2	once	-	TGTGCCAGCAGTCCGGGGCCTTATGGCTACACCTTC	CASSPGPYGYTF
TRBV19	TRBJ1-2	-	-	TGTGCCAGTAGTATGGGTACAGAAATTTCCTATGGCTACACCTTC	CASSMGTEISYGYTF
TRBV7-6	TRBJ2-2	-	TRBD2	TGTGCCAGCAGCTTAGCCCGTCAAGGCGGGGGGAACACCGGGGAGCTGTTTTTT	CASSLARQGGGNTGELFF
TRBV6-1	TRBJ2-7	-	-	TGTGCCAGCAGGACCAACTACGAGCAGTACTTC	CASRTNYEQYF
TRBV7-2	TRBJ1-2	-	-	TGTGCCAGCAGCGCTACCCCGGACGGGCTTGGCTACACCTTC	CASSATPDGLGYTF
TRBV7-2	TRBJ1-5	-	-	TGTGCCAGCAGCTTAACAGGGACCGCTGGCAATCAGCCCCAGCATTTT	CASSLTGTAGNQPQHF
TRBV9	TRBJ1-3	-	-	TGTGCCAGCAGCCCCCGCGAAGGAGGTGGAAACACCATATATTTT	CASSPREGGGNTIYF
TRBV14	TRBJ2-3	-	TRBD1	TGTGCCAGCAGCCAAGCGCAGGGGGCTACAGATACGCAGTATTTT	CASSQAQGATDTQYF
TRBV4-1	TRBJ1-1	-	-	TGCGCCAGCAGCCACAGCACTGAAGCTTTCTTT	CASSHSTEAFF
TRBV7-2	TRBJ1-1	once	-	TGTGCCAGCAGCTCGCGTGGTAACACTGAAGCTTTCTTT	CASSSRGNTEAFF
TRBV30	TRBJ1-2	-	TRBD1	TGTGCCTGGAGTCCCGGACAGGCTGGAATTGGTGGCTACACCTTC	CAWSPGQAGIGGYTF
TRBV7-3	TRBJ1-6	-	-	TGTGCCAGCAGCTTATTCAAGTATAATTCACCCCTCCACTTT	CASSLFKYNSPLHF
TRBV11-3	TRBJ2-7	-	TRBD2	TGTGCCAGCAGCTTCAATGGCGGGGGTCGTGGAGAGCAGTACTTC	CASSFNGGGRGEQYF
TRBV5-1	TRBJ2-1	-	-	TGCGCCAGCAGCTTGGTGGTCGGTGTGTCTGGGGGCCGGGAGCAGTTCTTC	CASSLVVGVSGGREQFF
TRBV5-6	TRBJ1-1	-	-	TGTGCCAGCAGCTGGGGAGCTCAGTCCCACACTGAAGCTTTCTTT	CASSWGAQSHTEAFF
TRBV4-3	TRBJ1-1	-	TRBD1	TGCGCCAGCAGCCAAGTCGGACAGGGGATAGGTGAAGCTTTCTTT	CASSQVGQGIGEAFF
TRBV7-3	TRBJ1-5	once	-	TGTGCCAGCGATACCTTCGACAGTGAGGAAGGTCAGCCCCAGCATTTT	CASDTFDSEEGQPQHF
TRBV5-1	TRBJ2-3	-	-	TGCGCCAGCAGCTCGCAGGGTGGCATAGCAGATACGCAGTATTTT	CASSSQGGIADTQYF
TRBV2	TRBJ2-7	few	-	TGTGCCAGCAGCGGTGGAGGGCGGTACGAGCAGTACTTC	CASSGGGRYEQYF
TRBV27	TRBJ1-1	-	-	TGTGCCAGCAGCGTTAACAGGAGGATGAACACTGAAGCTTTCTTT	CASSVNRRMNTEAFF
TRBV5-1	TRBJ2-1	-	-	TGCGCCAGCAGCTTGAGGGGGGCGATTGGGGGAGGGAATGAGCAGTTCTTC	CASSLRGAIGGGNEQFF
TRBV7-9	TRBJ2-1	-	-	TGTGCCAGCAATACTTGGAATGAGCAGTTCTTC	CASNTWNEQFF
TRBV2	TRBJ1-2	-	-	TGTGCCAGCAGTGCGCAGGGGTATGGCTACACCTTC	CASSAQGYGYTF
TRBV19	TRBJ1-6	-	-	TGTGCCAGCCGGGGGCAGAACAGGAAAGAACAAATTAATTCACCCCTCCACTTT	CASRGQNRKEQINSPLHF
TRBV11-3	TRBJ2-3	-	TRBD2	TGTGCCAGCAGCTTAACTAGCGGGGGGCCAATCAGGAGCCAAGATACGCAGTATTTT	CASSLTSGGPIRSQDTQYF